Here is one T cell receptor beta chain with its context. This record belongs to a study of blood T cell repertoires in COVID-19. Study at large: The United States, Italy and Spain provided the acute and convalescent COVID-19 samples. In each case, the material was cDNA or gDNA derived from T cells, B-cell-depleted T cells, or PBMCs.

How the authors handled the data: For nucleated cells, counts were estimated from reference gene primer amplification. The assay was immunoSEQ multiplex PCR, and TCRdb's table has in-frame clones only and misses some. D and trimming were read from the DNA, whereas the V and J calls and clone size are those reported in that table. Of tens of thousands of clones in the sample, 87% were seen once. The CDR3 extends over 12 amino acids. CDR1 is SQVTM, CDR2 ANQGSEA, per germline. V shed 4 bases and J shed 7 bases, with 13 bases lying between them. The TCR comes from a woman over 75 with active or convalescent COVID-19. This chain connects TRBV29-1 to TRBJ2-5, with D unclear. Source material: peripheral blood. CDR3 sequence (DNA): TGCAGCGTTGTGGGCAGTCCAGGGACCCAGTACTTC. This translates into CSVVGSPGTQYF. Full variable domain (rest looked up from reference TRBV29-1 and TRBJ2-5): SAVISQKPSRDICQRGTSLTIQCQVDSQVTMMFWYRQQPGQSLTLIATANQGSEATYESGFVIDKFPISRPNLTFSTLTVSNMSPEDSSIYLCSVVGSPGTQYFGPGTRLLVL.